The TCR beta chain described here comes from a study of T cell repertoires in cytomegalovirus infection. Study at large: A matching HLA type, together with CMV infection, was signaled by public TCR beta signatures. Regarding the study as a whole: Dominant in the ex vivo response were TCR beta clonotypes restricted by HLA-C and specific for CMV. Carriers of CMV plus the relevant HLA were identified by cumulative public TCR beta family frequency.

TCRdb ran MiXCR on the reads and lists one entry per CDR3 protein. Of approximately 700,000 distinct CDR3 sequences listed, roughly 35% are singletons. Looked up from germline, CDR1 is LNHDA and CDR2 is SQIVND (reference sequence). The V end lost 3 bases, the J end lost 6 bases, and 8 bases lay between the germline ends. The CDR3 runs 12 residues. This clonotype occurred many times. Its antigen is not identified. The clonotype was recovered from a human donor in good health (CMV status not recorded). Some clones in this sample may be carry-over from other donors' samples. Sequencing input: PBMCs. The chain is built from TRBV19 and TRBJ1-1; weak D call: TRBD1 (6 bases). The chain's CDR3 is CASSIGGAEAFF. The CDR3, as DNA: TGTGCCAGTAGTATCGGGGGCGCTGAAGCTTTCTTT. The entire variable domain, with the rest obtained from reference TRBV19 and TRBJ1-1, is as follows: DGGITQSPKYLFRKEGQNVTLSCEQNLNHDAMYWYRQDPGQGLRLIYYSQIVNDFQKGDIAEGYSVSREKKESFPLTVTSAQKNPTAFYLCASSIGGAEAFFGQGTRLTVV.